This TCR beta chain was captured by sequencing in a study of spatial heterogeneity in lung cancer. Notes on the study in general: Mutation counts in tumors were tracked by counts of expanded intratumoral alpha and beta TCRs.

The ends lost 4 bases at V and 4 bases at J; junction bases unmatched: 7. Germline lookup yields CDR1 SGHRS and CDR2 YFSETQ. This CDR3 has 14 amino acids. Time point in this sample: sample taken at primary tumor resection. TCRdb reprocessed the 5' RACE reads with MiXCR, giving one entry per CDR3 protein. The sample has about 100,000 distinct CDR3 sequences, 4% to 4.5% seen once. Many counts were recorded for this clonotype. The antigen is not known. This sequence joins TRBV5-1 and TRBJ1-2; 7 nucleotides line up with TRBD1. This sequence originates from a male donor with early-stage non-small cell lung cancer. Source: lung tumor tissue, taken at surgery. The CDR3 sequence: CASSGTGDAYGYTF. For the CDR3, the DNA is TGCGCCAGCAGCGGAACAGGGGACGCCTATGGCTACACCTTC.